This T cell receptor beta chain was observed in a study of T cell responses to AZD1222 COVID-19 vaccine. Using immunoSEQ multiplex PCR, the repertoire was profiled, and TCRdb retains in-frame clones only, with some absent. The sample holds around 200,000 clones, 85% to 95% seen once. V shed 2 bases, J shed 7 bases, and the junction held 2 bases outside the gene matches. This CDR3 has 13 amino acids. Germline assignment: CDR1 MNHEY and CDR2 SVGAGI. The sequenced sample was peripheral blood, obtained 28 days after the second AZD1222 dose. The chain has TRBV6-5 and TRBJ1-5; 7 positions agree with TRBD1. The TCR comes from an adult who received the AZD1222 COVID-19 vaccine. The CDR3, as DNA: TGTGCCAGCAGTTACACACAGGGGCAGCCCCAGCATTTT. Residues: CASSYTQGQPQHF.